Presented here are 21 T cell receptor beta chains from one specimen sequenced in a study of control samples from healthy donors and cancer patients. Only in-frame clones appear in the TCRdb table, and some are missing; sequencing was by immunoSEQ multiplex PCR. The sample consists of 100,000 to 150,000 clones, around 92% of them appearing once. The sample consisted of blood. These receptors originate from a man aged 50 to 59 in good health.

The chain carries TRBV10-3 and TRBJ2-7; TRBD1 aligns across 8 bases. CDR3 length equals 15 residues. Germline CDR1 and CDR2: ENHRY and SYGVKD. With V trimmed by 0 bases and J by 6 bases, 7 bases remained unmatched. CDR3 in amino acids: CAISESGRGRGEQYF. DNA for the CDR3: TGTGCCATCAGTGAGTCAGGCAGGGGGCGAGGCGAGCAGTACTTC.

This clone has just one count. The chain employs TRBV27 and TRBJ1-2, with 8 bases matching TRBD1. This CDR3 region has 15 residues. The germline V gene encodes CDR1 MNHEY and CDR2 SMNVEV (reference sequence). J was trimmed by 3 bases and V by 3 bases; bases with no gene match: 6. The CDR3 protein is CASSFLTGGDYGYTF. The CDR3 coding sequence is TGTGCCAGCAGTTTCCTAACAGGGGGTGACTATGGCTACACCTTC.

This rearrangement joins TRBV6-5 to TRBJ2-5; 7 bases map to TRBD1. The CDR3 contains 13 residues. The V gene end was trimmed by 8 bases and the J gene end by 4 bases; junction bases not matched to a gene: 7. Germline loops: CDR1 MNHEY, CDR2 SVGAGI. This chain's CDR3 is CASLRGHRETQYF. The CDR3 DNA follows: TGTGCCAGCCTAAGGGGGCACCGAGAGACCCAGTACTTC.

The chain is built from TRBV24-1 and TRBJ2-3; no reliable D call. Germline values: CDR1 KGHDR, CDR2 SFDVKD. Trimming pared 3 bases from V and 4 bases from J, leaving 16 bases between. The CDR3 spans 16 residues. The DNA of the CDR3 is TGTGCCACCAGTGATACCCCAGGTTATGGGGCAGATACGCAGTATTTT. This translates into CATSDTPGYGADTQYF.

The genes are TRBV6-5 and TRBJ2-7, with a possible D match to TRBD1 (6 bases). V shed 0 bases and J shed 6 bases, with 9 bases lying between them. The CDR3 contains 13 residues. Germline values: CDR1 MNHEY, CDR2 SVGAGI. CDR3 sequence: CASSYSRGGEQYF. The CDR3 DNA reads TGTGCCAGCAGTTACTCGAGAGGGGGCGAGCAGTACTTC.

The chain joins TRBV12-3 or TRBV12-4 to TRBJ2-7, with a weak D call TRBD1 (6 bases). The CDR3 spans 13 residues. V was clipped by 6 bases and J by 6 bases, with 15 bases between them. The DNA for the CDR3 is TGTGCCAGCAGACCCACAGGGCCCCCCGAGCAGTACTTC. This sequence encodes CASRPTGPPEQYF.

V usage is TRBV2 and J usage is TRBJ1-2; D not certain. Germline CDR1 and CDR2: SNHLY and FYNNEI. V was shortened by 6 bases and J by 7 bases, with 12 bases between the two germline ends. The CDR3 totals 12 residues. This CDR3 reads CASRVGSGGYTF. The DNA of the CDR3 is TGTGCCAGCAGGGTCGGGTCGGGTGGCTACACCTTC.

This sequence joins TRBV4-3 and TRBJ1-1, with D unresolved. Germline lookup yields CDR1 LGHNA and CDR2 YSLEER. The CDR3 length is 13 residues. Trimming cost V 0 bases and J 0 bases, with 2 bases left between them. CDR3 protein: CASSQDLNTEAFF. The CDR3 DNA reads as TGCGCCAGCAGCCAAGACCTGAACACTGAAGCTTTCTTT.

CDR3 nucleotide sequence: TGTGCCAGCAGTTTGGGGGTTGTCTATGGCTACACCTTC. It is translated as CASSLGVVYGYTF. The chain links TRBV28 to TRBJ1-2; the D gene is possibly TRBD1 (5 bases). The CDR3 has 13 residues. The V and J ends lost 3 bases and 4 bases respectively, with 9 bases between them. From germline, CDR1 is MDHEN and CDR2 SYDVKM.

The CDR3 DNA reads as TGTGCCTGGAGTGTACGGGGCGGAGAGACCCAGTACTTC. This translates into CAWSVRGGETQYF. The V call is TRBV30, the J call TRBJ2-5; perhaps D is TRBD1 or TRBD2 (5 bases each). The CDR3 loop spans 13 amino acids. With 0 bases removed from V and 4 bases from J, the gap between germline ends came to 9 bases. CDR1 is GTSNPN, CDR2 SVGIG, per germline (reference sequence). Looking up the rest from reference TRBV30 and TRBJ2-5 gives the full variable domain: SQTIHQWPATLVQPVGSPLSLECTVEGTSNPNLYWYRQAAGRGLQLLFYSVGIGQISSEVPQNLSASRPQDRQFILSSKKLLLSDSGFYLCAWSVRGGETQYFGPGTRLLVL.

The J gene is TRBJ2-7, the V gene TRBV6-6, with D possibly being TRBD2 (6 bases). The V end lost 1 base, the J end lost 0 bases, and 13 bases lay between the germline ends. The length of the CDR3 is 16 residues. Per the germline V gene, CDR1 is MNHNY and CDR2 is SVGAGI (reference sequence). This chain's CDR3 is CASSYYGSGTSYEQYF. The CDR3, as DNA: TGTGCCAGCAGTTACTATGGTAGCGGCACCTCCTACGAGCAGTACTTC.

The chain links TRBV4-1 to TRBJ2-1; 9 bases are shared with TRBD2. The CDR3 covers 14 residues. Germline V gives CDR1 MGHRA, CDR2 YSYEKL. V lost 4 bases, J lost 5 bases, and 3 bases stayed unmatched. The CDR3 coding sequence is TGCGCCAGCAGCCCGATAGCGGGGGACAATGAGCAGTTCTTC. Translating gives CASSPIAGDNEQFF.

The rearrangement links TRBV19 to TRBJ1-1, with D unclear. CDR3 length: 14 amino acids. Germline CDR1 is LNHDA and CDR2 is SQIVND (reference sequence). V lost 4 bases, J lost 5 bases, and 14 bases lay in between. For the CDR3, the DNA is TGTGCCAGTAGTAACAGAGAACGGCGAACTGAAGCTTTCTTT. It yields the protein CASSNRERRTEAFF.

J is TRBJ2-3 and V is TRBV5-1; a weak D match, TRBD2 (5 bases). V was shortened by 7 bases and J by 5 bases, with 14 bases between the two germline ends. CDR1 SGHRS and CDR2 YFSETQ come from the germline V gene. This CDR3 region has 13 residues. The CDR3 region is CASEGGSVDTQYF. The DNA of the CDR3 is TGCGCCAGCGAGGGTGGTTCGGTAGATACGCAGTATTTT.

This chain joins TRBV9 and TRBJ1-1; 7 bases are shared with TRBD1. V lost 3 bases to trimming and J lost 1 base; unmatched junction nucleotides: 6. The CDR3 sequence is 15 residues long. The germline V gene has CDR1 SGDLS and CDR2 YYNGEE. CDR3 loop: CASSEPTGQNTEAFF. CDR3 coding DNA: TGTGCCAGCAGCGAACCGACAGGGCAGAACACTGAAGCTTTCTTT.

The rearrangement uses TRBV19 and TRBJ1-2, with 7 bases lining up with TRBD1. The CDR3 runs to 15 residues. The junction had 12 bases not matched to a gene; V was cut back by 3 bases and J by 8 bases. Germline V gene lookup returns CDR1 LNHDA and CDR2 SQIVND (reference sequence). This CDR3 is CASSITGESLVGYTF. The CDR3 DNA reads TGTGCCAGTAGTATTACAGGGGAGAGCCTAGTCGGCTACACCTTC.

With regard to this clone: Germline and junction disagree at one end, which may indicate a read error. V gene TRBV6-1 combines with J gene TRBJ2-3, with D hard to call. CDR3 length: 14 amino acids. In germline, CDR1 is MNHNS, CDR2 SASEGT. The CDR3 nucleotides are TGTGCCAGCAGTCAAGCGTTAAGCACAGATACGCAGTATTTT. It codes for CASSQALSTDTQYF.

A few counts support this clone. Other DNA variants within this sample encode the same CDR3. This chain connects TRBV7-8 to TRBJ2-7; tentatively, D is TRBD1 or TRBD2 (5 bases each). The CDR3 loop spans 16 amino acids. Germline CDR1 is SGHVS and CDR2 is FQNEAQ. Trimming cost V 4 bases and J 6 bases, with 22 bases left between them. The CDR3 nucleotides are TGTGCCAGCAGCTCTTTTCAGGGACCCAAAGCTCTCGAGCAGTACTTC. This sequence encodes CASSSFQGPKALEQYF.

This clone was counted a single time. This rearrangement joins TRBV3-1 (or the pseudogene TRBV3-2) to TRBJ2-7; weak D call: TRBD1 (6 bases). Trimming pared 1 base from V and 1 base from J, leaving 14 bases between. The CDR3 spans 16 residues. In germline, CDR1 is LGHDT, CDR2 YNNKEL (reference sequence). CDR3: CASSQVRAGDSYEQYF. CDR3 bases: TGTGCCAGCAGCCAAGTCCGGGCAGGGGATTCCTACGAGCAGTACTTC.

With regard to this clone: Other DNA sequences in the sample encode the same CDR3. The V call is TRBV27, the J call TRBJ1-5, with 9 positions matching TRBD1. The trim removed 5 bases at V and 4 bases at J, leaving 3 bases unmatched. This CDR3 region has 14 residues. Germline assignment: CDR1 MNHEY and CDR2 SMNVEV (reference sequence). CDR3 DNA: TGTGCCAGCAGTCCCGACAGGGGGAATCAGCCCCAGCATTTT. Translating gives CASSPDRGNQPQHF.

J is TRBJ1-5 and V is TRBV2; possible D gene TRBD1, 5 bases. The CDR3 runs 15 residues. Germline V gene data show CDR1 as SNHLY and CDR2 as FYNNEI. Trimming stripped 1 base from V and 0 bases from J, with 7 bases between. CDR3 DNA sequence: TGTGCCAGCAGTGAAGAGACAGCTAGCAATCAGCCCCAGCATTTT. This sequence encodes CASSEETASNQPQHF.